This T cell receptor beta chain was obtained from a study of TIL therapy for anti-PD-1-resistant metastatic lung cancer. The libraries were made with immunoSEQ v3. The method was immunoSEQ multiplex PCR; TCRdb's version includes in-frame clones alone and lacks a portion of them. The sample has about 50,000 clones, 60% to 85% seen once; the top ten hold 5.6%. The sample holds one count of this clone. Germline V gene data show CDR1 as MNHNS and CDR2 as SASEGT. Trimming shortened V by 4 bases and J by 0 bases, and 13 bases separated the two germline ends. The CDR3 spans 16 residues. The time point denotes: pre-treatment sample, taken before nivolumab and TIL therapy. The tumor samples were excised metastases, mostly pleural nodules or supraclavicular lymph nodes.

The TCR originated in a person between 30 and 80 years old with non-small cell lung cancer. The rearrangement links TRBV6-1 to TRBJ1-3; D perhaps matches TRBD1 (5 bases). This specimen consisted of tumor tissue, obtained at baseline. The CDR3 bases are TGTGCCAGCAGTGCCGGTGGGGGTCTCTCTGGAAACACCATATATTTT. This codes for CASSAGGGLSGNTIYF.